This is a list of T cell receptor beta chains from one sample in a study of shared clonotypes between healthy human individuals. The repertoire was sequenced with immunoSEQ multiplex PCR; TCRdb's copy has only in-frame clones and lacks some. This table holds about 1,500,000 clones, 96% found once. Sequenced input: naive CD4+ T cells sorted from blood. Receptors were obtained from a man aged 25 to 40 in good health. Each CDR3 is given with its conserved first and last residue. The D gene is left open where the match is weak. Size is omitted from some rows. Given values are once, few, many or a class for expanded clones.

NA | TRBJ1-4 | TRBV18 | NA | CASSRDRQGEKLFF | TGTGCCAGCTCGCGCGACAGGCAGGGTGAAAAACTGTTTTTT
TRBD1 | TRBJ2-3 | TRBV4-1 | NA | CASSQGMDRGADTQYF | TGCGCCAGCAGCCAGGGAATGGACAGGGGAGCAGATACGCAGTATTTT
NA | TRBJ1-1 | TRBV7-9 | NA | CASSAVKPGTEAFF | TGTGCCAGCAGCGCAGTGAAGCCCGGCACTGAAGCTTTCTTT
TRBD2 | TRBJ2-2 | TRBV28 | NA | CASSPSPGLAGDWVNTGELFF | TGTGCCAGCAGTCCATCGCCCGGACTAGCGGGAGATTGGGTGAACACCGGGGAGCTGTTTTTT
NA | TRBJ1-2 | TRBV19 | NA | CASSIVLSGKNYGYTF | TGTGCCAGTAGTATAGTTCTATCGGGAAAGAACTATGGCTACACCTTC
NA | TRBJ2-7 | TRBV11-2 | NA | CASALRIRRDEQYF | TGTGCCAGCGCGCTTCGAATCCGGAGGGACGAGCAGTACTTC
NA | TRBJ1-5 | TRBV11-2 | once | CASSLAGQLNQPQHF | TGTGCCAGCAGCTTAGCCGGGCAGTTAAATCAGCCCCAGCATTTT
NA | TRBJ2-5 | TRBV7-9 | NA | CASSSSETQYF | TGTGCCAGCAGCTCATCGGAGACCCAGTACTTC
NA | TRBJ2-3 | TRBV15 | NA | CATRRDSGAATDTQYF | TGTGCCACCAGAAGGGACAGCGGGGCCGCCACAGATACGCAGTATTTT
TRBD1 | TRBJ1-5 | TRBV5-4 | NA | CASSVMTGGRDQPQHF | TGTGCCAGCAGCGTGATGACAGGGGGTCGCGATCAGCCCCAGCATTTT
NA | TRBJ1-1 | TRBV18 | NA | CASSPLLGANTEAFF | TGTGCCAGCTCACCCCTTTTGGGGGCGAACACTGAAGCTTTCTTT
NA | TRBJ2-5 | TRBV2 | NA | CASHYRPQETQYF | TGTGCCAGCCATTACAGGCCCCAAGAGACCCAGTACTTC
NA | TRBJ2-7 | TRBV29-1 | NA | CSVVLGGTYYEQYF | TGCAGCGTTGTATTAGGCGGGACTTACTACGAGCAGTACTTC
NA | TRBJ2-2 | TRBV5-1 | NA | CASSLSDTGELFF | TGCGCCAGCAGCTTGTCGGACACCGGGGAGCTGTTTTTT
TRBD2 | TRBJ2-7 | TRBV7-2 | NA | CASSPGTSGYYEQYF | TGTGCCAGCAGCCCCGGGACTAGCGGTTACTACGAGCAGTACTTC
NA | TRBJ1-2 | TRBV2 | NA | CASSEEGLGYTF | TGTGCCAGCAGTGAAGAAGGGCTTGGCTACACCTTC
TRBD2 | TRBJ2-7 | TRBV5-1 | few | CASSRTSGTYEQYF | TGCGCCAGCAGCCGGACTAGCGGTACCTACGAGCAGTACTTC
TRBD2 | TRBJ2-1 | TRBV7-9 | NA | CASSLVPAGNNEQFF | TGTGCCAGCAGCTTAGTCCCAGCGGGGAACAATGAGCAGTTCTTC
NA | TRBJ2-1 | TRBV7-6 | NA | CASSPGVWQFF | TGTGCCAGCAGCCCCGGGGTATGGCAGTTCTTC
NA | TRBJ2-1 | TRBV7-2 | NA | CASSLEGMRANEQFF | TGTGCCAGCAGCCTAGAGGGGATGCGCGCCAATGAGCAGTTCTTC
NA | TRBJ2-5 | TRBV28 | NA | CASTTVLGETQYF | TGTGCCAGCACGACGGTCCTGGGTGAGACCCAGTACTTC
TRBD1 | TRBJ2-7 | TRBV19 | NA | CASSPRGTGATYEQYF | TGTGCCAGTAGTCCCCGAGGGACAGGGGCCACCTACGAGCAGTACTTC
NA | TRBJ1-4 | TRBV4-2 | NA | CASSTRTTNEKLFF | TGTGCCAGCAGCACCCGTACAACTAATGAAAAACTGTTTTTT
TRBD2 | TRBJ2-3 | TRBV5-1 | NA | CASSLSSGSTDTQYF | TGCGCCAGCAGCCTTTCTAGCGGGAGCACAGATACGCAGTATTTT
NA | TRBJ2-6 | TRBV7-9 | NA | CASSPLGANVLTF | TGTGCCAGCAGCCCCCTTGGGGCCAACGTCCTGACTTTC
NA | TRBJ2-3 | TRBV5-1 | NA | CASSLGDTQYF | TGCGCCAGCAGCTTGGGTGATACGCAGTATTTT
TRBD1 | TRBJ2-7 | TRBV5-1 | NA | CASSLGDRGSYEQYF | TGCGCCAGCAGCTTGGGGGACAGGGGTTCCTACGAGCAGTACTTC
TRBD2 | TRBJ2-1 | TRBV18 | NA | CATRGGEEQFF | TGTGCCACCCGGGGGGGGGAAGAGCAGTTCTTC
NA | TRBJ1-1 | TRBV7-9 | NA | CASRRLGPEAFF | TGTGCCAGCAGGCGCCTGGGGCCTGAAGCTTTCTTT
NA | TRBJ1-1 | TRBV9 | NA | CASKVSLLDTEAFF | TGTGCCAGCAAGGTTTCCCTTCTGGACACTGAAGCTTTCTTT
TRBD1 | TRBJ1-2 | TRBV19 | NA | CASSSLTGLTSLYGYTF | TGTGCCAGTAGTTCCTTGACAGGGTTAACTTCTCTCTATGGCTACACCTTC
TRBD2 | TRBJ2-5 | TRBV29-1 | NA | CSVTVAGREKYF | TGCAGCGTTACGGTAGCGGGTCGCGAAAAGTACTTC
NA | TRBJ2-2 | TRBV4-3 | NA | CASSQDRTWEVYTGELFF | TGCGCCAGCAGCCAAGATCGGACTTGGGAAGTTTACACCGGGGAGCTGTTTTTT